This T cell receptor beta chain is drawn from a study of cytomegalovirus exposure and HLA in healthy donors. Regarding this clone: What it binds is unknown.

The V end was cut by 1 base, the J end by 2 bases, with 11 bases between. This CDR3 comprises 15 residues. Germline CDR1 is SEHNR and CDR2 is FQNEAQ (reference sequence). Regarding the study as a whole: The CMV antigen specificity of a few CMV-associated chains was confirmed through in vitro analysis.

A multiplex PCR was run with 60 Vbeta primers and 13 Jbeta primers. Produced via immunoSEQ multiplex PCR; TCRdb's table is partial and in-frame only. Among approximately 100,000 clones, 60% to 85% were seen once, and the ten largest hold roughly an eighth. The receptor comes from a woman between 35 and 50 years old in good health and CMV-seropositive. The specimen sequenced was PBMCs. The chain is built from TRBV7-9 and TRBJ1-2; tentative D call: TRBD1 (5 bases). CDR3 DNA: TGTGCCAGCAGCTTAGGCAGGGAAAGCAACTATGGCTACACCTTC. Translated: CASSLGRESNYGYTF.